A selection of T cell receptor beta chains follows, all from one sample in a study of OX40 agonist ivuxolimab in advanced cancers. Clones were read by immunoSEQ multiplex PCR, and TCRdb kept only the in-frame ones, dropping some. The profile shows 12,000 to 15,000 clones, 77% of them singletons. The sequencing here drew on CD4+ or CD8+ T cells sorted from blood, taken in a trial of the OX40 agonist ivuxolimab. The receptor source for this set is an adult with an advanced solid tumor such as melanoma, head and neck, liver or kidney cancer. CDR3s include the opening cysteine and the closing phenylalanine or tryptophan. The D gene is left open where the match is weak. The size field is filled for only some rows; it gives once, few, many or a size class.

clone_size: few
d_call: -
v_call: TRBV27
j_call: TRBJ2-7
cdr3_aa: CASSSTIADEQYF
cdr3_nt: TGTGCCAGCAGTTCTACAATAGCGGACGAGCAGTACTTC

clone_size: -
d_call: TRBD2
v_call: TRBV6-5
j_call: TRBJ2-5
cdr3_aa: CASSLAGGGMETQYF
cdr3_nt: TGTGCCAGCAGTTTGGCGGGAGGGGGTATGGAGACCCAGTACTTC

clone_size: -
d_call: -
v_call: TRBV9
j_call: TRBJ2-3
cdr3_aa: CASSPTAVGGDTQYF
cdr3_nt: TGTGCCAGCAGCCCCACAGCGGTGGGGGGAGATACGCAGTATTTT

clone_size: -
d_call: -
v_call: TRBV2
j_call: TRBJ2-7
cdr3_aa: CASSEVPGGNYEQYF
cdr3_nt: TGTGCCAGCAGTGAAGTACCAGGGGGGAACTACGAGCAGTACTTC

clone_size: -
d_call: -
v_call: TRBV10-3
j_call: TRBJ2-5
cdr3_aa: CAISESIGLETQYF
cdr3_nt: TGTGCCATCAGTGAGTCGATTGGGTTGGAGACCCAGTACTTC

clone_size: -
d_call: TRBD1
v_call: TRBV9
j_call: TRBJ1-4
cdr3_aa: CASSVGQGGLADEKLFF
cdr3_nt: TGTGCCAGCAGCGTAGGACAGGGAGGTTTGGCTGATGAAAAACTGTTTTTT

clone_size: -
d_call: TRBD1
v_call: TRBV25-1
j_call: TRBJ2-7
cdr3_aa: CATQQGVTYEQYF
cdr3_nt: TGTGCCACCCAACAGGGGGTGACCTACGAGCAGTACTTC

clone_size: -
d_call: TRBD1
v_call: TRBV28
j_call: TRBJ2-7
cdr3_aa: CASSLSLGTGFLYEQYF
cdr3_nt: TGTGCCAGCAGTTTATCATTGGGGACAGGGTTCCTTTACGAGCAGTACTTC

clone_size: -
d_call: TRBD1
v_call: TRBV4-1
j_call: TRBJ2-1
cdr3_aa: CASSQDPTGLLQNEQFF
cdr3_nt: TGCGCCAGCAGCCAAGATCCGACAGGGCTACTTCAAAATGAGCAGTTCTTC

clone_size: -
d_call: TRBD1
v_call: TRBV18
j_call: TRBJ2-1
cdr3_aa: CASSPSRDSRVDEQFF
cdr3_nt: TGTGCCAGCTCACCAAGCCGGGACAGCAGGGTCGATGAGCAGTTCTTC

clone_size: few
d_call: TRBD2
v_call: TRBV19
j_call: TRBJ2-7
cdr3_aa: CASSMVAGSYEQYF
cdr3_nt: TGTGCCAGTAGTATGGTAGCGGGGTCCTACGAGCAGTACTTC

clone_size: -
d_call: -
v_call: TRBV28
j_call: TRBJ1-1
cdr3_aa: CASSLTWGQGTEAFF
cdr3_nt: TGTGCCAGCAGTTTAACGTGGGGGCAGGGCACTGAAGCTTTCTTT

clone_size: -
d_call: TRBD2
v_call: TRBV11-2
j_call: TRBJ2-2
cdr3_aa: CAEIPASGEDDTGELFF
cdr3_nt: TGTGCCGAAATTCCGGCTAGCGGGGAGGACGACACCGGGGAGCTGTTTTTT